The 14 T cell receptor beta chains presented below share a single source sample, sequenced in a study of T cells in Graves' hyperthyroidism and ophthalmopathy. RNA transcripts gave rise to amplified TCR beta CDR3 regions. First-round RT-PCR of the TCR CDR3 relied on the HTBI primer set. TCRdb processed the multiplex PCR reads anew with MiXCR; each CDR3 protein has one entry. The table includes under 750,000 distinct CDR3 sequences, around a sixth detected once. The source material was blood. These receptors were obtained from a woman between 45 and 60 years old with Graves' hyperthyroidism that later progressed to Graves' ophthalmopathy.

V gene TRBV6-1 combines with J gene TRBJ2-7; TRBD1 is a possible D gene (6 bases). V was shortened by 3 bases and J by 2 bases, with 11 bases between the two germline ends. The CDR3 sequence is 14 residues long. Germline values: CDR1 MNHNS, CDR2 SASEGT. This chain's CDR3 is CASSDGQTAYEQYF. CDR3 in DNA: TGTGCCAGCAGTGACGGACAGACAGCCTACGAGCAGTACTTC.

A few counts support this clonotype. The chain has TRBV20-1 and TRBJ1-3; no reliable D call. The CDR3 covers 15 residues. Between the trimmed V and J ends, which lost 6 bases and 2 bases, there was a span of 17 bases. CDR1 is DFQATT, CDR2 SNEGSKA, per germline (reference sequence). The CDR3 DNA sequence: TGCAGTGCGCCAACCGGGCCCGGGCCTGGAAACACCATATATTTT. It specifies CSAPTGPGPGNTIYF.

This clonotype came up many times. The chain employs TRBV30 and TRBJ1-5; 7 bases line up with TRBD1. Germline V gives CDR1 GTSNPN, CDR2 SVGIG (reference sequence). The CDR3 length is 13 residues. Losses at the gene ends were 1 base for V and 6 bases for J; bases not matched to a gene: 3. The CDR3 DNA sequence: TGTGCCTGGAGTGGACAGGGAGGTCAGCCCCAGCATTTT. This translates into CAWSGQGGQPQHF.

This clonotype came up a few times. V is TRBV7-9 and J is TRBJ1-5; 7 positions match TRBD1. The V gene end was trimmed by 5 bases and the J gene end by 5 bases; junction bases not matched to a gene: 6. This CDR3 region has 14 residues. Per germline, CDR1 SEHNR and CDR2 FQNEAQ (reference sequence). DNA for the CDR3: TGTGCCAGCAGCGAGACAGGGTCAGATCAGCCCCAGCATTTT. Translating gives CASSETGSDQPQHF.

This clonotype was observed a few times. The chain is built from TRBV19 and TRBJ2-4, with D uncertain. The germline V gene encodes CDR1 LNHDA and CDR2 SQIVND (reference sequence). The CDR3 extends over 13 amino acids. V lost 9 bases and J lost 6, with 15 bases in between. DNA of the CDR3: TGTGCCAGCGGCTATGAACATGCAAACATTCAGTACTTC. Amino acid sequence: CASGYEHANIQYF.

The chain couples TRBV11-3 to TRBJ2-3; tentative D call: TRBD2 (6 bases). The CDR3 length is 13 residues. The V and J ends lost 4 bases and 7 bases respectively, with 12 bases between them. Germline-derived CDR1 and CDR2 are SGHNT and YENEEA. Here the CDR3 DNA reads TGTGCCAGCAGCTCCAATGGGGGGAATACGCAGTATTTT. It is translated as CASSSNGGNTQYF.

In its sample, this clonotype was seen many times. The chain combines TRBV5-1 with TRBJ2-3; possibly TRBD2 for D (7 bases). Between the trimmed V and J ends, which lost 4 bases and 4 bases, there was a span of 22 bases. Germline CDR1 SGHRS, CDR2 YFSETQ. CDR3 size: 17 residues. The CDR3 is CASSPLLGWGGADTQYF. In nucleotides, the CDR3 is TGCGCCAGCAGCCCCCTTTTAGGGTGGGGGGGCGCAGATACGCAGTATTTT. Looking up the rest from reference TRBV5-1 and TRBJ2-3 gives the full variable domain: KAGVTQTPRYLIKTRGQQVTLSCSPISGHRSVSWYQQTPGQGLQFLFEYFSETQRNKGNFPGRFSGRQFSNSRSEMNVSTLELGDSALYLCASSPLLGWGGADTQYFGPGTRLTVL.

The chain links TRBV7-3 to TRBJ2-1; 7 bases are a match to TRBD2. The length of the CDR3 is 12 residues. The junction had 3 bases not matched to a gene; V was cut back by 4 bases and J by 9 bases. Germline CDR1 SGHTA, CDR2 FQGTGA. The CDR3 spells CASSSTGGEQFF. Here the CDR3 DNA reads TGTGCCAGCAGCTCTACGGGGGGTGAGCAGTTCTTC.

The sample holds a few counts of this clonotype. This rearrangement joins TRBV18 to TRBJ2-2; unclear D gene. Germline-derived CDR1 and CDR2 are KGHSH and LQKENI. The CDR3 contains 13 residues. V lost 6 bases and J lost 6, with 11 bases in between. Written as DNA, the CDR3 is TGTGCCAGCTCCCCCCTACGGGCCGGGGAGCTGTTTTTT. The encoded protein is CASSPLRAGELFF.

This chain uses TRBV30 with TRBJ1-1, with D tentatively TRBD1 (6 bases). V dropped 2 bases and J dropped 4 bases, with 11 bases sitting between them. This CDR3 has 13 amino acids. Germline V gene data show CDR1 as GTSNPN and CDR2 as SVGIG (reference sequence). The CDR3 DNA reads TGTGCCTGGAGTCGACAGGTGAGCACTGAAGCTTTCTTT. It is translated as CAWSRQVSTEAFF. Filled out from reference TRBV30 and TRBJ1-1, the complete variable domain reads SQTIHQWPATLVQPVGSPLSLECTVEGTSNPNLYWYRQAAGRGLQLLFYSVGIGQISSEVPQNLSASRPQDRQFILSSKKLLLSDSGFYLCAWSRQVSTEAFFGQGTRLTVV.

V is TRBV2 and J is TRBJ2-7, with TRBD1 matching over 12 bases. The V gene end was trimmed by 11 bases and the J gene end by 6 bases; junction bases not matched to a gene: 11. This CDR3 contains 14 residues. The germline gives CDR1 SNHLY, CDR2 FYNNEI. The CDR3 loop reads CAASIGTGGFEQYF. As DNA, the CDR3 is TGTGCCGCCAGCATAGGGACAGGGGGCTTCGAGCAGTACTTC.

This clonotype was detected ten times or more. The rearrangement uses TRBV12-3 or TRBV12-4 and TRBJ1-6; D may be TRBD1 (5 bases). V was trimmed by 4 bases and J by 10 bases, leaving 11 bases between them. The CDR3 loop spans 13 amino acids. The CDR3 region is CASSSRGGSPLHF. The DNA of the CDR3 is TGTGCCAGCAGTTCCCGCGGGGGGTCACCCCTCCACTTT.

This clonotype was seen many times. The chain combines TRBV7-9 with TRBJ2-5, with D unclear. CDR3 length equals 12 residues. V shed 5 bases and J shed 5 bases, with 9 bases lying between them. CDR1 is SEHNR, CDR2 FQNEAQ, per germline (reference sequence). The CDR3, as DNA: TGTGCCAGCAGCCGCCTTGGGGAGACCCAGTACTTC. Translated: CASSRLGETQYF.

This clonotype was counted ten times or more. The rearrangement joins TRBV2 to TRBJ1-1, with 7 bases that match TRBD1. Unmatched junction bases numbered 6, after V lost 8 bases and J lost 0 bases. This CDR3 region has 14 residues. Germline V gene data show CDR1 as SNHLY and CDR2 as FYNNEI. The CDR3 DNA reads as TGTGCCAGCGACAGGGTCGGGCTGAACACTGAAGCTTTCTTT. Translated, it gives CASDRVGLNTEAFF.